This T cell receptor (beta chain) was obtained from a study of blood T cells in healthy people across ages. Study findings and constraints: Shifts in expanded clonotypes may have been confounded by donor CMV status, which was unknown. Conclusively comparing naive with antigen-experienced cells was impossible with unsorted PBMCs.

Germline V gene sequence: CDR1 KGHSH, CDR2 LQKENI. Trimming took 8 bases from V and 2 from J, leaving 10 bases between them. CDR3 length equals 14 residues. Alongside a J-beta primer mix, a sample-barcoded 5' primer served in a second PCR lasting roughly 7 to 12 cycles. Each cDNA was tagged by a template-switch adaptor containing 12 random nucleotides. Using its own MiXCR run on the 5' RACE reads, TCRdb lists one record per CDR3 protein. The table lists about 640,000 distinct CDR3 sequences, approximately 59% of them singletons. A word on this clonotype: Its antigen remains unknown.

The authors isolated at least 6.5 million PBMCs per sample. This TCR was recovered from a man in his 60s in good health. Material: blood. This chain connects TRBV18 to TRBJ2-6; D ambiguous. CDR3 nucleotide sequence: TGTGCCAGCCATCCTGGAACTGGGGCCAACGTCCTGACTTTC. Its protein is CASHPGTGANVLTF.